This paragraph reports one TCR beta chain. The target antigen is unknown. The donors were all Caucasian adults (living in Nashville, Tennessee). Once extracted for a subset, genomic DNA was divided evenly among several immunoSEQ plates. Profiled with immunoSEQ multiplex PCR; TCRdb holds only in-frame clones, not every one. Counted here are roughly 510,000 clones, about 80% occurring once; the ten biggest clones make up about 12%. This sample was taken from a study of shared clonotypes between healthy human individuals. Study-wide results and limits: Collection of samples was limited to blood; tissue repertoires likely differ.

This CDR3 contains 15 residues. V dropped 4 bases and J dropped 0; count of bases not matched to a gene: 6. Germline CDR1 and CDR2: SGHRS and YFSETQ. The chain links TRBV5-1 to TRBJ2-7; TRBD1 matches 8 bases. This receptor was obtained from a woman in her 40s in good health. Some clones in this sample may be carry-over from other donors' samples. The specimen sequenced was PBMCs. CDR3 bases: TGCGCCAGCAGCGTGGGACAGGACGGCTCCTACGAGCAGTACTTC. It yields the protein CASSVGQDGSYEQYF.